A single sample is the source of the 32 T cell receptor beta chains below, sequenced in a study of early T cells in non-severe SARS-CoV-2 infection. TCRdb recomputed calls from the 5' RACE reads with MiXCR, one row per CDR3 protein. The table has about 60,000 distinct CDR3 sequences, roughly 5.5% seen once. Material: whole blood. These receptors all come from an adult who was a healthcare worker with PCR-confirmed SARS-CoV-2 infection or an uninfected control (not recorded which).

At least ten counts were recorded for this clonotype. The gene calls are TRBV5-4 and TRBJ2-3; D perhaps matches TRBD2 (5 bases). Germline CDR1 is SGHNT and CDR2 is YYREEE (reference sequence). The length of the CDR3 is 12 residues. V was cut by 4 bases and J by 10 bases, with 13 bases left in between. CDR3 coding DNA: TGTGCCAGCAGCCGGACTGGAGGCTCGCAGTATTTT. This codes for CASSRTGGSQYF.

There are a few counts of this clonotype. This chain links TRBV6-5 with TRBJ2-7, with 8 positions matching TRBD1. Trimming at V came to 2 bases and at J to 2 bases, leaving 5 bases not matched to a gene. The CDR3 totals 15 residues. The germline gives CDR1 MNHEY, CDR2 SVGAGI. The DNA for the CDR3 is TGTGCCAGCAGTTACCCCGGACAGGGAACCTACGAGCAGTACTTC. This translates into CASSYPGQGTYEQYF.

This clonotype was seen many times. The gene calls are TRBV29-1 and TRBJ2-7; 12 nucleotides match TRBD1. CDR1 and CDR2 (germline): SQVTM, ANQGSEA. The CDR3 is 14 residues long. V was clipped by 4 bases and J by 5 bases; unmatched bases: 6. The CDR3 spells CSVAVGQGADEQYF. CDR3 coding DNA: TGCAGCGTTGCGGTGGGACAGGGGGCCGACGAGCAGTACTTC.

J is TRBJ2-7 and V is TRBV27, with 12 bases aligning to TRBD2. Trimming took 1 base from V and 1 from J; bases not matched to a gene: 5. This CDR3 spans 17 amino acids. Per germline, CDR1 MNHEY and CDR2 SMNVEV (reference sequence). CDR3 nucleotides: TGTGCCAGCAGTTTATACGTGGGACTAGCGGGTTCCTACGAGCAGTACTTC. Its translation is CASSLYVGLAGSYEQYF.

This clonotype was observed at least ten times. J is TRBJ2-1 and V is TRBV19, with D hard to call. CDR3 length equals 15 residues. The germline V and J ends were trimmed by 2 bases and 0 bases, with 8 bases remaining between them. Germline CDR1 and CDR2: LNHDA and SQIVND (reference sequence). The CDR3 region has the DNA TGTGCCAGTAGTATAACGGCACCCTCCTACAATGAGCAGTTCTTC. Translated, it gives CASSITAPSYNEQFF.

This clonotype was counted at least ten times. The gene calls are TRBV5-1 and TRBJ2-5; D could derive from TRBD1 or TRBD2 (5 bases each). Germline CDR1 SGHRS, CDR2 YFSETQ. Between the trimmed V and J ends, which lost 0 bases and 1 base, there was a span of 7 bases. This CDR3 comprises 14 residues. The CDR3 reads CASSLGGVQETQYF. The DNA of the CDR3 is TGCGCCAGCAGCTTGGGAGGGGTCCAAGAGACCCAGTACTTC.

In this sample, this clonotype turned up many times. The chain is built from TRBV7-2 and TRBJ2-1; D is unclear. CDR3 length: 11 amino acids. Trimming took off 5 bases at V and 7 bases at J, with 6 bases between the two ends. Germline V CDR1 and CDR2: SGHTA, FQGNSA. CDR3 coding DNA: TGTGCCAGCAGCCCCGGAAATGAGCAGTTCTTC. Its translation: CASSPGNEQFF. The complete variable domain, with remaining parts taken from reference TRBV7-2 and TRBJ2-1, reads GAGVSQSPSNKVTEKGKDVELRCDPISGHTALYWYRQSLGQGLEFLIYFQGNSAPDKSGLPSDRFSAERTGGSVSTLTIQRTQQEDSAVYLCASSPGNEQFFGPGTRLTVL.

This clonotype has just a few counts. The rearrangement links TRBV6-5 to TRBJ2-1, with 7 bases identical to TRBD2. Trimming took 2 bases from V and 2 from J; bases not matched to a gene: 9. The CDR3 extends over 17 amino acids. Per the germline V gene, CDR1 is MNHEY and CDR2 is SVGAGI. DNA for the CDR3: TGTGCCAGCAGTTACCTACCTAGCGGCCCCACCTACAATGAGCAGTTCTTC. Residues: CASSYLPSGPTYNEQFF.

The CDR3 coding sequence is TGTGCCAGCGCGAGGGAGACGGCAGATACGCAGTATTTT. It translates to CASARETADTQYF. This chain links TRBV12-3 or TRBV12-4 with TRBJ2-3, with a possible D match to TRBD2 (5 bases). The CDR3 spans 13 residues. V shed 8 bases and J shed 4 bases, with 13 bases lying between them.

Notes on this clonotype: One end of the junction does not line up with germline, which may come from a read error. This sequence joins TRBV10-3 and TRBJ2-5; D might be TRBD1 (7 bases). Germline-derived CDR1 and CDR2 are ENHRY and SYGVKD. CDR3 length equals 13 residues. The CDR3 sequence is CVIRGTPQETQYF. Written as DNA, the CDR3 is TGTGTCATCAGGGGGACTCCACAAGAGACCCAGTACTTC.

There are many counts of this clonotype. The CDR3 nucleotides are TGTGCCAGCAGCTCGACAGGGCTAGAAACGGGTGGAAACACCATATATTTT. The encoded protein is CASSSTGLETGGNTIYF. The chain couples TRBV6-6 to TRBJ1-3, with 7 nucleotides matching TRBD1. This CDR3 spans 17 amino acids. V lost 6 bases, J lost 3 bases, and 14 bases stayed unmatched. CDR1 is MNHNY, CDR2 SVGAGI, per germline (reference sequence).

This clonotype has at least ten counts. The V and J genes are TRBV5-1 and TRBJ2-7; TRBD2 is a possible D gene (6 bases). CDR1 is SGHRS and CDR2 is YFSETQ in the germline V gene. V shed 4 bases and J shed 2 bases, with 22 bases lying between them. The CDR3 spans 17 residues. As DNA, the CDR3 is TGCGCCAGCAGCGGGTTTACTCGGGGGACGAACCCCTACGAGCAGTACTTC. Its protein is CASSGFTRGTNPYEQYF.

This clonotype was picked up many times. The V and J genes are TRBV5-6 and TRBJ1-5; D gene ambiguous. V shed 0 bases and J shed 8 bases, with 15 bases lying between them. Germline loops: CDR1 SGHDT, CDR2 YYEEEE. The CDR3 has 15 amino acids. Here the CDR3 DNA reads TGTGCCAGCAGCTTGGATTCGGGGAGGGTTGAGCCCCAGCATTTT. It specifies CASSLDSGRVEPQHF.

At least ten counts were recorded for this clonotype. The rearrangement joins TRBV20-1 to TRBJ1-2, with unresolved D. CDR3 length equals 14 residues. V was cut by 3 bases and J by 2 bases, with 13 bases left in between. Germline values: CDR1 DFQATT, CDR2 SNEGSKA (reference sequence). The CDR3 sequence is CSASPPVMNYGYTF. The CDR3 DNA sequence: TGCAGTGCTAGTCCACCTGTCATGAACTATGGCTACACCTTC.

This clonotype has at least ten counts. The rearrangement links TRBV7-2 to TRBJ2-3; TRBD2 agrees at 9 bases. Germline CDR1 and CDR2: SGHTA and FQGNSA. The CDR3 spans 13 residues. Here the CDR3 DNA reads TGTGCGAGCGCGCCTAGCGGGATGTATACGCAGTATTTT. Its protein product is CASAPSGMYTQYF. Supplemented by reference TRBV7-2 and TRBJ2-3, the full variable domain reads GAGVSQSPSNKVTEKGKDVELRCDPISGHTALYWYRQSLGQGLEFLIYFQGNSAPDKSGLPSDRFSAERTGGSVSTLTIQRTQQEDSAVYLCASAPSGMYTQYFGPGTRLTVL.

This clonotype was seen ten or more times. The chain employs TRBV12-3 or TRBV12-4 and TRBJ2-1, with 7 bases fitting TRBD1. The CDR3 contains 14 residues. J lost 9 bases, V lost 5 bases, and 10 bases had no gene match. This CDR3 is CASSPWTGKVEQFF. DNA of the CDR3: TGTGCCAGCAGTCCCTGGACAGGAAAGGTTGAGCAGTTCTTC.

This clonotype was seen at least ten times. The chain recombines TRBV2 with TRBJ2-1, with 10 bases that match TRBD1. The germline CDR1 and CDR2 sequences are SNHLY and FYNNEI. With 1 base clipped from V and 6 bases from J, the junction kept 9 bases outside the gene matches. This CDR3 region has 17 residues. CDR3 loop: CASSEGTGGIGTNEQFF. CDR3 sequence (DNA): TGTGCCAGCAGTGAAGGGACAGGGGGAATCGGGACCAATGAGCAGTTCTTC.

This clonotype occurred many times. The chain employs TRBV29-1 and TRBJ2-2, with D possibly matching TRBD2 (6 bases). The CDR3 totals 13 residues. Trimming stripped 5 bases from V and 5 bases from J, with 12 bases between. Germline CDR1 and CDR2: SQVTM and ANQGSEA. CDR3 sequence (DNA): TGCAGCGTTTCCGAGGGAGGTACCGGGGAGCTGTTTTTT. Translation: CSVSEGGTGELFF.

This clonotype was counted at least ten times. The chain carries TRBV7-2 and TRBJ2-5; unclear D gene. The CDR3 consists of 13 residues. Germline CDR1 is SGHTA and CDR2 is FQGNSA. V was pared by 4 bases and J by 4 bases, with 10 bases between. The CDR3 loop is CASSSPIRETQYF. The DNA for the CDR3 is TGTGCCAGCAGCTCTCCAATCCGAGAGACCCAGTACTTC.

The V call is TRBV3-1, the J call TRBJ2-5, with no clear D. Germline V gene lookup returns CDR1 LGHDT and CDR2 YNNKEL (reference sequence). The CDR3 is 15 residues long. With 6 bases removed from V and 2 bases from J, the gap between germline ends came to 16 bases. This chain's CDR3 is CASRPKKSRQETQYF. CDR3 nucleotides: TGTGCCAGCAGGCCCAAAAAGTCTAGACAAGAGACCCAGTACTTC.

This chain connects TRBV19 to TRBJ2-6; possibly TRBD1 for D (5 bases). The CDR3 consists of 18 residues. V lost 1 base and J lost 0, with 13 bases in between. Germline V CDR1 and CDR2: LNHDA, SQIVND (reference sequence). CDR3 coding DNA: TGTGCCAGTAGTATAGGAGGCAGGGTGGGCTCTGGGGCCAACGTCCTGACTTTC. Protein sequence: CASSIGGRVGSGANVLTF.

This clonotype was counted ten times or more. The V gene is TRBV6-5, the J gene TRBJ1-2, with D maybe TRBD1 (5 bases). The CDR3 has 15 amino acids. With 6 bases removed from V and 1 base from J, the gap between germline ends came to 15 bases. CDR1 and CDR2 (germline): MNHEY, SVGAGI. CDR3 sequence: CASRSSTDFNYGYTF. DNA of the CDR3: TGTGCCAGCAGGTCCTCGACAGACTTTAACTATGGCTACACCTTC.

This clonotype was seen at least ten times. The chain carries TRBV18 and TRBJ2-7; D unclear. V shed 6 bases and J shed 2 bases, with 11 bases lying between them. Germline CDR1 and CDR2: KGHSH and LQKENI. The CDR3 has 13 amino acids. CDR3 sequence reads: CASSLGPAYEQYF. The DNA of the CDR3 is TGTGCCAGCTCTCTTGGGCCAGCCTACGAGCAGTACTTC.

This clonotype occurred many times. This chain joins TRBV5-6 and TRBJ1-5; a possible D gene is TRBD1 (6 bases). V lost 2 bases, J lost 6 bases, and 12 bases lay in between. Germline V gives CDR1 SGHDT, CDR2 YYEEEE. The CDR3 covers 14 residues. Written as DNA, the CDR3 is TGTGCCAGCAGCTTTAGGGGGGCGGGTCAGCCCCAGCATTTT. It codes for CASSFRGAGQPQHF.

Only a few counts were recorded for this clonotype. V and J are TRBV24-1 and TRBJ2-7, with D possibly matching TRBD1 (6 bases). This CDR3 region has 15 residues. Trimming cost V 1 base and J 2 bases, with 11 bases left between them. Germline V gene lookup returns CDR1 KGHDR and CDR2 SFDVKD. In DNA, the CDR3 is TGTGCCACCAGTGATTTACGGGACACAACCTACGAGCAGTACTTC. Translating gives CATSDLRDTTYEQYF.

This clonotype was seen only a few times. V is TRBV5-1 and J is TRBJ1-3; D remains ambiguous. CDR1 is SGHRS, CDR2 YFSETQ, per germline. Trimming took 0 bases from V and 0 from J, leaving 13 bases between them. This CDR3 has 17 residues. Written as DNA, the CDR3 is TGCGCCAGCAGCTTGGCCGGTGGCAGGAGCTCTGGAAACACCATATATTTT. It encodes CASSLAGGRSSGNTIYF.

The table lists this clonotype with many counts. The rearrangement joins TRBV20-1 to TRBJ2-2, with unresolved D. The V end was cut by 2 bases, the J end by 1 base, with 11 bases between. Germline CDR1 reads DFQATT; CDR2 reads SNEGSKA (reference sequence). This CDR3 is 15 amino acids long. CDR3 sequence reads: CSARSPGGNTGELFF. CDR3 in DNA: TGCAGTGCTAGAAGTCCAGGCGGGAACACCGGGGAGCTGTTTTTT.

This clonotype came up many times. This chain joins TRBV9 and TRBJ2-5, with D unresolved. Germline V CDR1 and CDR2: SGDLS, YYNGEE. The CDR3 totals 14 residues. Trimming pared 4 bases from V and 7 bases from J, leaving 17 bases between. The CDR3 sequence is CASSPLSADGTQYF. CDR3 nucleotides: TGTGCCAGCAGCCCCCTCTCGGCCGACGGGACCCAGTACTTC.

This clonotype was recorded many times. The chain uses TRBV15 and TRBJ2-3; D is undetermined. V lost 1 base and J 9 bases, leaving 11 bases between the germline ends. The V gene's germline CDR1 is LNHNV and CDR2 YYDKDF (reference sequence). This CDR3 has 13 residues. CDR3 loop: CATSRGGGPTQYF. The CDR3 nucleotides read TGTGCCACCAGCAGAGGAGGCGGTCCAACGCAGTATTTT.

This clonotype has at least ten counts. The J gene is TRBJ1-1, the V gene TRBV6-2 or TRBV6-3; 12 nucleotides agree with TRBD1. CDR1 and CDR2 (germline): MNHEY, SVGEGT. The V and J ends lost 5 bases and 11 bases, in that order; junction bases with no gene match: 6. The CDR3 length is 13 residues. The DNA for the CDR3 is TGTGCCAGCAGTCCCGGGACAGGGGGCTTGGCTTTCTTT. Translation gives CASSPGTGGLAFF.

This clonotype was detected ten times or more. The chain joins TRBV12-3 or TRBV12-4 to TRBJ2-7; maybe TRBD1 (6 bases). Deletions cut 5 bases from V and 3 bases from J, with 14 bases between. The CDR3 sequence is 14 residues long. The CDR3 sequence is CASSAQGVYYEQYF. CDR3 bases: TGTGCCAGCAGTGCACAGGGAGTCTACTACGAGCAGTACTTC.

This clonotype has more than one count but fewer than ten. The gene calls are TRBV7-8 and TRBJ2-7; maybe TRBD1 (5 bases). The length of the CDR3 is 19 residues. Germline CDR1 reads SGHVS; CDR2 reads FQNEAQ. V shed 2 bases and J shed 1 base, with 24 bases lying between them. The CDR3 region has the DNA TGTGCCAGCAGCTTAAGGGCCCTCCGGCAGGGCGAACGATCCTACGAGCAGTACTTC. Amino acid sequence: CASSLRALRQGERSYEQYF.